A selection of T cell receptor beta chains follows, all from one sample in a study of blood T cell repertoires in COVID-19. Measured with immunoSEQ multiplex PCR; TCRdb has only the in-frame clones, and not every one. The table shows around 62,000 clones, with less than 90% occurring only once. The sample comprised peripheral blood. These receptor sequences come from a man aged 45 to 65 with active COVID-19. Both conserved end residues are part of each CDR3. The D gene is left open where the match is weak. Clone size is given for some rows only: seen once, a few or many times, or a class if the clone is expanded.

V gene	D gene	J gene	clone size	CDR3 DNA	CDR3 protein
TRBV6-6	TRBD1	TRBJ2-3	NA	TGTGCCAGCAATGTTGTGGGACAGGGGACAGATACGCAGTATTTT	CASNVVGQGTDTQYF
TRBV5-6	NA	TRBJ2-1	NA	TGTGCCAGCAGCTTAACGACGAGGGATTTTGGGCAGTTCTTC	CASSLTTRDFGQFF
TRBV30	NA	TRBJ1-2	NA	TGTGCCTGGAGTGTATATCCAGTTAACTATGGCTACACCTTC	CAWSVYPVNYGYTF
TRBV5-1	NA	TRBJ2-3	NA	TGCGCCAGCAGCTTGCAGGGGGGCACTAGCACAGATACGCAGTATTTT	CASSLQGGTSTDTQYF
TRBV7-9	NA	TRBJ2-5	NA	TGTGCCAGCTACCAGGGGAGGGGATCATTCTCCCAGTACTTC	CASYQGRGSFSQYF
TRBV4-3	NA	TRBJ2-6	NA	TGCGCCAGCAGCCAAGATAGGGGCTCTGGGGCCAACGTCCTGACTTTC	CASSQDRGSGANVLTF
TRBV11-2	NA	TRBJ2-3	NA	TGTGCCAGCAGCCCAGGGTACGTGACCCCCAAGGGAAATACGCAGTATTTT	CASSPGYVTPKGNTQYF
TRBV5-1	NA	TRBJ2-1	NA	TGCGCCAGCAGCTTAGCAGGGGACGCCTACAATGAGCAGTTCTTC	CASSLAGDAYNEQFF
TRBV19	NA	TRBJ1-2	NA	TGTGCCAGTAGCCCCCAGGGCTTCTATGGCTACACCTTC	CASSPQGFYGYTF
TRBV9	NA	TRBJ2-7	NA	TGTGCCAGCAGCGTCAAAAGGGGGTACGAGCAGTACTTC	CASSVKRGYEQYF
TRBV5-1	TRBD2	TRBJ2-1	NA	TGCGCCAGCAGCTTGGCCCGAGCGGGGGACTTAGACAATGAGCAGTTCTTC	CASSLARAGDLDNEQFF
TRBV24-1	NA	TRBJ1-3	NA	TGTGCCACCAGTGACCATCCCGCGGGAAACACCATATATTTT	CATSDHPAGNTIYF
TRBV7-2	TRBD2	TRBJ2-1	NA	TGTGCCAGCAGCTTTGGGGGACTAGGGGGCAATGAGCAGTTCTTC	CASSFGGLGGNEQFF
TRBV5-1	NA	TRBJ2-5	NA	TGCGCCAGCAGCTCGCCTCGTGGCAGGGCTCAAGAGACCCAGTACTTC	CASSSPRGRAQETQYF
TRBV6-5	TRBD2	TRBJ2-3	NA	TGTGCCAGCAGGGGTGAGCGGGAGGCTCCAGATACGCAGTATTTT	CASRGEREAPDTQYF
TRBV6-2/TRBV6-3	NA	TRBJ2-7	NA	TGTGCCAGCAGTTCCCGAACAGGATTAGCATCCTACGAGCAGTACTTC	CASSSRTGLASYEQYF
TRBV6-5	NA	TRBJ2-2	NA	TGTGCCAGCAGTTATAGACTATACACCGGGGAGCTGTTTTTT	CASSYRLYTGELFF
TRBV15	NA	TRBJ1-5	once	TGTGCCACCAGCAGAGATGTCACAGCACGTCAGCCCCAGCATTTT	CATSRDVTARQPQHF
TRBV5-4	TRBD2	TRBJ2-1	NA	TGTGCCAGCATCCGGGGGGGCGGAGGGGGCAATGAGCAGTTCTTC	CASIRGGGGGNEQFF
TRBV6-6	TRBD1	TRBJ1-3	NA	TGTGCCAGCAGTTACAATGTTGGGACAGCGGGAAACACCATATATTTT	CASSYNVGTAGNTIYF
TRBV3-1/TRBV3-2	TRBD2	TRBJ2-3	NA	TGTGCCAGCAGCCAAGGAAGCGGGGGGGCTAATACGCAGTATTTT	CASSQGSGGANTQYF
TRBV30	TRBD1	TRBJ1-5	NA	TGTGCCTGGAGTAAACAGGGGATTCAGCCCCAGCATTTT	CAWSKQGIQPQHF
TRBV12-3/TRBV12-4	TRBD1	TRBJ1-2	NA	TGTGCCAGCAGTACCGGACAGGGGCGCGGCTACACCTTC	CASSTGQGRGYTF
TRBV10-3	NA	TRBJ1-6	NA	TGTGCCATCAGTGAGGCCAGGGCTGACTCACCCCTCCACTTT	CAISEARADSPLHF
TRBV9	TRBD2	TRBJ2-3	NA	TGTGCCAGCAGCGCCGCTAGCGGGGGGGCCACAGATACGCAGTATTTT	CASSAASGGATDTQYF
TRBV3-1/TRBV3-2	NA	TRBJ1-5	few	TGTGCCAGCATACTTTATTCGGGGTGGAATCAGCCCCAGCATTTT	CASILYSGWNQPQHF
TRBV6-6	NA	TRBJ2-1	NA	TGTGCCAGCAGCCCAAGTAACTATGAGCAGTTCTTC	CASSPSNYEQFF
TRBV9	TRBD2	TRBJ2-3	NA	TGTGCCAGCGGAGGACTAGCGGCACGGCGGGCAGATACGCAGTATTTT	CASGGLAARRADTQYF
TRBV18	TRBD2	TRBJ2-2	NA	TGTGCCAGCTCACCGATGCTAGCGGGGGGGCCGAACACCGGGGAGCTGTTTTTT	CASSPMLAGGPNTGELFF
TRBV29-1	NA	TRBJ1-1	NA	TGCAGCGTTGTTGTACAGCGGAAAGGAGCTTTCTTT	CSVVVQRKGAFF
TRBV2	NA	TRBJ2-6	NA	TGTGCCAGCAAAGCGGGCTTGGGGGCCAACGTCCTGACTTTC	CASKAGLGANVLTF
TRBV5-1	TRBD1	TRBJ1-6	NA	TGCGCCAGCAGCTTAGGGGACAGGGTCGATTCACCCCTCCACTTT	CASSLGDRVDSPLHF
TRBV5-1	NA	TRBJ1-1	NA	TGCGCCAGCAGCTTGGGAATAAGTTCTGGGCATGAAGCTTTCTTT	CASSLGISSGHEAFF
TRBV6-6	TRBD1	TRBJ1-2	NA	TGTGCCAGCAGTCCACAGGGGGAGAGTGAATTACGCTATGGCTACACCTTC	CASSPQGESELRYGYTF
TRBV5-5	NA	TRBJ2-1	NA	TGTGCCAGCAGCTTCGTGGCGGGTAATGAGCAGTTCTTC	CASSFVAGNEQFF